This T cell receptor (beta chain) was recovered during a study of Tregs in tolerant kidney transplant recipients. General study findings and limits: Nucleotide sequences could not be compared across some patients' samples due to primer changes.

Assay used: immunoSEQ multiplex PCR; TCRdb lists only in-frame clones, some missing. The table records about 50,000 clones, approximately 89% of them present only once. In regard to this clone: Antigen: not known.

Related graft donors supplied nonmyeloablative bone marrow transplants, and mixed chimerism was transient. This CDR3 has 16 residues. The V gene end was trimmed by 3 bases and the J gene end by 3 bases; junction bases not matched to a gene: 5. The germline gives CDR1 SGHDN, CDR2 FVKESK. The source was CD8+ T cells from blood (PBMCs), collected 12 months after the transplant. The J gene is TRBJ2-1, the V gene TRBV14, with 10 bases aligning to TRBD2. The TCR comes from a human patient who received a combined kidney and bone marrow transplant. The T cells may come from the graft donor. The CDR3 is CASSHELAGNYNEQFF. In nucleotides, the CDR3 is TGTGCCAGCAGCCACGAACTAGCGGGGAACTACAATGAGCAGTTCTTC.